This T cell receptor (beta chain) originates from a study of control samples from healthy donors and cancer patients. The CDR3 is 13 residues long. CDR1 is MNHNY, CDR2 SVGAGI, per germline (reference sequence). V was pared by 4 bases and J by 4 bases, with 10 bases between. Generated by immunoSEQ multiplex PCR, the TCRdb table keeps only in-frame clones and is missing some. The sample lists around 200,000 clones, around 93% occurring once. The specimen sequenced was blood. This chain joins TRBV6-6 and TRBJ1-2, with D unclear. This receptor was obtained from a man aged 18 to 29 in good health. The CDR3 here is CASSFTDAYGYTF. The CDR3 DNA reads TGTGCCAGCAGTTTTACTGATGCCTATGGCTACACCTTC.